This T cell receptor beta chain originates from a study of CD8+ T cells in alopecia areata. Study details: Tofacitinib administration persisted for 6 to 18 months, succeeded by 6 months off drug. General study points: Resident alphabeta T cells of normal skin are also sequenced in scalp samples.

After isolation, RNA underwent reverse transcription to generate cDNA as the sequencing template. Repertoires were generated with immunoSEQ multiplex PCR, while TCRdb's copy carries only in-frame clones and drops some. Among 150,000 to 200,000 clones listed, around three fifths were seen once. Treatment meaning: oral pan-JAK inhibitor, 5-10 mg twice daily. A note on this clone: Its specificity is not known.

J lost 0 bases, V lost 2 bases, and 7 bases had no gene match. The CDR3 has 18 amino acids. CDR1 and CDR2 (germline): MNHEY, SMNVEV (reference sequence). This receptor was taken from a human donor with alopecia areata. V is TRBV27 and J is TRBJ2-7, with 13 bases fitting TRBD2. The input for sequencing was CD4+ T cells sorted from blood, taken at week 24, from a patient treated with tofacitinib. CDR3 bases: TGTGCCAGCAGTTTACTCCCCGGGACTAGCGGGGTCTCCTACGAGCAGTACTTC. Protein product: CASSLLPGTSGVSYEQYF.